These 8 T cell receptor beta chains originate from one sample sequenced in a study of a mutant IDH1 vaccine in newly diagnosed glioma. Libraries were prepared by immunoSEQ multiplex PCR; TCRdb keeps only in-frame clonotypes and omits some of them. The sample holds about 94,000 clones, roughly 89% seen once. Sample time point: week 47, end of study. The content of each vaccine dose was 300 ug of mutant IDH1 20-mer peptide, and topical imiquimod accompanied it. The antigens of these receptors remain unknown. This sample comprised PBMCs, obtained from a glioma patient whose treatment included an IDH1 peptide vaccine. The source is a woman aged 50 to 60 with glioma.

The V gene is TRBV10-3, the J gene TRBJ1-2, with TRBD1 identical over 7 bases. The junction had 11 bases not matched to a gene; V was cut back by 2 bases and J by 5 bases. The CDR3 has 16 residues. The germline gives CDR1 ENHRY, CDR2 SYGVKD. The CDR3 protein is CAISETGRGRGYGYTF. DNA of the CDR3: TGTGCCATCAGTGAGACAGGAAGGGGGCGCGGGTATGGCTACACCTTC.

CDR3 loop: CASSSLPGAGQPQHF. The CDR3 bases are TGTGCCAGCAGTTCCCTCCCAGGGGCAGGACAGCCCCAGCATTTT. The chain employs TRBV28 and TRBJ1-5; a possible D gene is TRBD1 (6 bases). The CDR3 runs to 15 residues. V lost 4 bases to trimming and J lost 7 bases, with 17 bases between them. Germline V CDR1 and CDR2: MDHEN, SYDVKM. The full variable domain, in which reference TRBV28 and TRBJ1-5 provide the parts outside the CDR3, is DVKVTQSSRYLVKRTGEKVFLECVQDMDHENMFWYRQDPGLGLRLIYFSYDVKMKEKGDIPEGYSVSREKKERFSLILESASTNQTSMYLCASSSLPGAGQPQHFGDGTRLSIL.

This sequence joins TRBV10-2 and TRBJ1-5; 7 bases align to TRBD1. CDR3 length: 15 amino acids. Germline V gives CDR1 WSHSY, CDR2 SAAADI. Unmatched junction bases numbered 7, after V lost 5 bases and J lost 3 bases. This CDR3 reads CASSRQGWTNQPQHF. The CDR3 DNA is TGCGCCAGCAGTCGACAGGGCTGGACCAATCAGCCCCAGCATTTT.

The chain uses TRBV6-5 and TRBJ2-7, with 10 bases fitting TRBD2. Germline V gene data show CDR1 as MNHEY and CDR2 as SVGAGI. CDR3 size: 13 residues. Unmatched junction bases numbered 10, after V lost 5 bases and J lost 12 bases. CDR3 nucleotides: TGTGCCAGCAGTACACCCGGGACTAGCGTGGCGTACTTC. Protein: CASSTPGTSVAYF.

The rearrangement joins TRBV4-2 to TRBJ2-2, with D hard to call. Deletions cut 0 bases from V and 7 bases from J, with 6 bases between. CDR3 length: 13 amino acids. CDR1 LGHNA and CDR2 YNFKEQ come from the germline V gene. CDR3 in DNA: TGTGCCAGCAGCCAAGAGGGTAGCGGGGAGCTGTTTTTT. Amino acid sequence: CASSQEGSGELFF.

The chain combines TRBV7-9 with TRBJ2-5; a possible D gene is TRBD2 (7 bases). Germline values: CDR1 SEHNR, CDR2 FQNEAQ (reference sequence). V was clipped by 5 bases and J by 5 bases, with 15 bases between them. CDR3 length: 14 residues. CDR3 in DNA: TGTGCCAGCAGCGAGTGGCGGGGGCCTGAGACCCAGTACTTC. Protein: CASSEWRGPETQYF.

The chain carries TRBV2 and TRBJ2-1, with 9 bases aligning to TRBD2. The CDR3 consists of 15 residues. Looked up from germline, CDR1 is SNHLY and CDR2 is FYNNEI. The ends lost 7 bases at V and 7 bases at J; junction bases unmatched: 11. The CDR3 loop reads CASILAGIGKNEQFF. The CDR3 bases are TGTGCCAGCATTCTAGCGGGAATCGGGAAAAATGAGCAGTTCTTC.

The chain's CDR3 is CSVVGGLKETQYF. CDR3 bases: TGCAGCGTTGTCGGGGGGCTCAAAGAGACCCAGTACTTC. The rearrangement uses TRBV29-1 and TRBJ2-5, with TRBD2 as a possible D gene (7 bases). The V and J ends lost 4 bases and 3 bases respectively, with 12 bases between them. CDR3 size: 13 residues. Per the germline V gene, CDR1 is SQVTM and CDR2 is ANQGSEA.